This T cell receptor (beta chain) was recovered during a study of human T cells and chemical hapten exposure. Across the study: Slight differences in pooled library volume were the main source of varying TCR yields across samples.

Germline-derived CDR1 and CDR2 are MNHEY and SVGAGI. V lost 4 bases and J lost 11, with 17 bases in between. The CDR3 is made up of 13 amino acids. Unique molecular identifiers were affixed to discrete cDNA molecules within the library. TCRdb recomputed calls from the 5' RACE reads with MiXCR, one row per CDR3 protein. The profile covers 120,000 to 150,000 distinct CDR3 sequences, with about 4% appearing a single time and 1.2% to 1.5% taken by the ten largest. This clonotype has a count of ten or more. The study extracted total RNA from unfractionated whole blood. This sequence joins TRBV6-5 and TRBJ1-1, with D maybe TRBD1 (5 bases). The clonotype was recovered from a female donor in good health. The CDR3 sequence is CASSWRGARWAFF. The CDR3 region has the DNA TGTGCCAGCAGTTGGAGAGGGGCTAGATGGGCTTTCTTT.